A selection of T cell receptor beta chains follows, all from one sample in a study of blood T cells in healthy people across ages. TCRdb passed the 5' RACE reads through MiXCR, listing each CDR3 protein once. The table shows nearly 800,000 distinct CDR3 sequences, with 56% occurring only once. Sequencing used blood. These receptors were taken from a middle-aged man in good health. The CDR3 runs from the conserved cysteine through the conserved F or W. Each record gives: D gene, V gene, clone size, J gene, CDR3 DNA, CDR3 protein. The D gene is left open where the match is weak. Clone sizes are given selectively: once, few, many, or a class where the clone is expanded.

d_call: NA; v_call: TRBV15; clone_size: NA; j_call: TRBJ2-5; cdr3_nt: TGTGCCACCAGCAGAGAGACTCAAACGTACCAAGAGACCCAGTACTTC; cdr3_aa: CATSRETQTYQETQYF
d_call: TRBD1; v_call: TRBV5-5; clone_size: NA; j_call: TRBJ2-1; cdr3_nt: TGTGCCAGCAGGAACAGGGGTCTAAGGCTACCTGAGCAGTTCTTC; cdr3_aa: CASRNRGLRLPEQFF
d_call: NA; v_call: TRBV7-2; clone_size: few; j_call: TRBJ2-6; cdr3_nt: TGTGCCAGCAGAAGGGCGAGCTCTGGGGCCAACGTCCTGACTTTC; cdr3_aa: CASRRASSGANVLTF
d_call: TRBD1; v_call: TRBV11-1; clone_size: NA; j_call: TRBJ2-3; cdr3_nt: TGTGCCAGCAGCGACGGGAACAGGGGTGCCACAGATACGCAGTATTTT; cdr3_aa: CASSDGNRGATDTQYF
d_call: TRBD2; v_call: TRBV5-5; clone_size: NA; j_call: TRBJ2-1; cdr3_nt: TGTGCCAGCCGTCTAGGGACTAGCGGGGTATATGAGCAGTTCTTC; cdr3_aa: CASRLGTSGVYEQFF
d_call: NA; v_call: TRBV7-8; clone_size: NA; j_call: TRBJ1-1; cdr3_nt: TGTGCCAGCAGCGTATTACCTCCCTCCAGGGGCATGAACACTGAAGCTTTCTTT; cdr3_aa: CASSVLPPSRGMNTEAFF
d_call: NA; v_call: TRBV7-2; clone_size: few; j_call: TRBJ2-7; cdr3_nt: TGTGCCAGCAGCTTACCCCCAAACGAGCAGTACTTC; cdr3_aa: CASSLPPNEQYF
d_call: NA; v_call: TRBV28; clone_size: NA; j_call: TRBJ1-2; cdr3_nt: TGTGCCAGCAGTTTATCGGCAGCCTCTTATGGCTACACCTTC; cdr3_aa: CASSLSAASYGYTF
d_call: NA; v_call: TRBV29-1; clone_size: NA; j_call: TRBJ2-5; cdr3_nt: TGCAGCGTTGGGACAGCCGGGAGCCAAGAGACCCAGTACTTC; cdr3_aa: CSVGTAGSQETQYF
d_call: NA; v_call: TRBV9; clone_size: NA; j_call: TRBJ2-3; cdr3_nt: TGTGCCAGCAGCGTCCCGGGACACCATACGCAGTATTTT; cdr3_aa: CASSVPGHHTQYF
d_call: NA; v_call: TRBV5-1; clone_size: NA; j_call: TRBJ2-3; cdr3_nt: TGCGCCAGCAGCCGAGATTTGAGGCAGGGATCAGATACGCAGTATTTT; cdr3_aa: CASSRDLRQGSDTQYF
d_call: NA; v_call: TRBV7-9; clone_size: NA; j_call: TRBJ2-4; cdr3_nt: TGTGCCAGCAGCTTTGAAGGAGGAGTACAGTACTTC; cdr3_aa: CASSFEGGVQYF
d_call: NA; v_call: TRBV4-1; clone_size: NA; j_call: TRBJ1-6; cdr3_nt: TGCGCCAGCAGCCAAGAAATTAGGGTGTCACCCCTCCACTTT; cdr3_aa: CASSQEIRVSPLHF
d_call: NA; v_call: TRBV6-1; clone_size: NA; j_call: TRBJ1-6; cdr3_nt: TGTGCCAGCAGCACGCCGGAGTATAATTCACCCCTCCACTTT; cdr3_aa: CASSTPEYNSPLHF
d_call: TRBD2; v_call: TRBV9; clone_size: NA; j_call: TRBJ2-1; cdr3_nt: TGTGCCAGCAGCGTAGCTACGGGGGGGCCGGGCAATGAGCAGTTCTTC; cdr3_aa: CASSVATGGPGNEQFF
d_call: NA; v_call: TRBV6-5; clone_size: NA; j_call: TRBJ2-1; cdr3_nt: TGTGCCAGCAGTTACGACACGGCGGATTACAATGAGCAGTTCTTC; cdr3_aa: CASSYDTADYNEQFF
d_call: NA; v_call: TRBV29-1; clone_size: NA; j_call: TRBJ2-5; cdr3_nt: TGCAGCGTTGGGTACTATCAAGAGACCCAGTACTTC; cdr3_aa: CSVGYYQETQYF
d_call: NA; v_call: TRBV29-1; clone_size: NA; j_call: TRBJ2-5; cdr3_nt: TGCAGCGTTTATACCCCAGGAAATGTGGTTCCGACCCAGTACTTC; cdr3_aa: CSVYTPGNVVPTQYF
d_call: TRBD1; v_call: TRBV13; clone_size: NA; j_call: TRBJ1-2; cdr3_nt: TGTGCCAGCACCCCCGGGACAGGGGCCTCTAACTATGGCTACACCTTC; cdr3_aa: CASTPGTGASNYGYTF
d_call: NA; v_call: TRBV12-3/TRBV12-4; clone_size: NA; j_call: TRBJ1-1; cdr3_nt: TGTGCCAGCAGTTTAATGGCAGGGGAAGCTTTCTTT; cdr3_aa: CASSLMAGEAFF
d_call: TRBD1; v_call: TRBV28; clone_size: few; j_call: TRBJ1-5; cdr3_nt: TGTGCCAGCAACGATAATCAGGGGGTTGGCAGCAATCAGCCCCAGCATTTT; cdr3_aa: CASNDNQGVGSNQPQHF
d_call: NA; v_call: TRBV9; clone_size: few; j_call: TRBJ2-5; cdr3_nt: TGTGCCAGCAGCGCCCTCAAAAAGGAGACCCAGTACTTC; cdr3_aa: CASSALKKETQYF
d_call: NA; v_call: TRBV14; clone_size: many; j_call: TRBJ1-2; cdr3_nt: TGTGCCAGCAGCCAAGAAGCAAGCGCCTTCTATGGCTACACCTTC; cdr3_aa: CASSQEASAFYGYTF
d_call: NA; v_call: TRBV5-1; clone_size: NA; j_call: TRBJ2-1; cdr3_nt: TGCGCCAGCAGCGGCAGGGAAGGTGTTTCGGTATACAATGAGCAGTTCTTC; cdr3_aa: CASSGREGVSVYNEQFF
d_call: TRBD2; v_call: TRBV10-3; clone_size: NA; j_call: TRBJ2-7; cdr3_nt: TGTGCCATCAGTCCACCGGGACTAGCGGGCGGGGGTTATGAGCAGTACTTC; cdr3_aa: CAISPPGLAGGGYEQYF
d_call: NA; v_call: TRBV6-1; clone_size: NA; j_call: TRBJ2-3; cdr3_nt: TGTGCCAGCAGTGATTCTTTAGATACGCAGTATTTT; cdr3_aa: CASSDSLDTQYF
d_call: NA; v_call: TRBV7-9; clone_size: NA; j_call: TRBJ1-2; cdr3_nt: TGTGCCAGCAGCTTAGCTATAAGCGACGGAGCTTATGGCTACACCTTC; cdr3_aa: CASSLAISDGAYGYTF
d_call: TRBD1; v_call: TRBV20-1; clone_size: NA; j_call: TRBJ2-5; cdr3_nt: TGCAGTGCTAGAGGGGGCGGGACAGGGCAAGAGACCCAGTACTTC; cdr3_aa: CSARGGGTGQETQYF
d_call: NA; v_call: TRBV25-1; clone_size: NA; j_call: TRBJ2-5; cdr3_nt: TGTGCCAGCAGTGAATATGCTCACCACAATGAGCAGTACTTC; cdr3_aa: CASSEYAHHNEQYF
d_call: NA; v_call: TRBV28; clone_size: NA; j_call: TRBJ1-1; cdr3_nt: TGTGCCAGCAGTTTAACCCCCCCACAGACGAACACTGAAGCTTTCTTT; cdr3_aa: CASSLTPPQTNTEAFF
d_call: NA; v_call: TRBV6-2/TRBV6-3; clone_size: NA; j_call: TRBJ2-5; cdr3_nt: TGTGCCAGCAGTTACGTCTGGGGCGCCCAAGAGACCCAGTACTTC; cdr3_aa: CASSYVWGAQETQYF
d_call: NA; v_call: TRBV20-1; clone_size: few; j_call: TRBJ2-5; cdr3_nt: TGCAGTGCCCAAAGGGGGACCGCCTTCCAAGAGACCCAGTACTTC; cdr3_aa: CSAQRGTAFQETQYF
d_call: TRBD2; v_call: TRBV2; clone_size: NA; j_call: TRBJ2-3; cdr3_nt: TGTGCCAGCAGTTCCCCTCCCTGGACTAGCGGGGTCAGCACAGATACGCAGTATTTT; cdr3_aa: CASSSPPWTSGVSTDTQYF
d_call: TRBD1; v_call: TRBV2; clone_size: NA; j_call: TRBJ2-7; cdr3_nt: TGTGCCAGCAGTAAGAGGCTTTTGACCGGGACAGCAGGATACGAGCAGTACTTC; cdr3_aa: CASSKRLLTGTAGYEQYF
d_call: NA; v_call: TRBV5-1; clone_size: few; j_call: TRBJ2-5; cdr3_nt: TGCGCCAGCAGCCCGGTAGGATCGTGGGAGACCCAGTACTTC; cdr3_aa: CASSPVGSWETQYF
d_call: NA; v_call: TRBV6-2/TRBV6-3; clone_size: NA; j_call: TRBJ2-7; cdr3_nt: TGTGCCAGCAGACCCAAGCGGGTGCTTATCTACAATGAGCAGTACTTC; cdr3_aa: CASRPKRVLIYNEQYF
d_call: NA; v_call: TRBV11-2; clone_size: few; j_call: TRBJ2-3; cdr3_nt: TGTGCCAGCAGCTTCCAGGGATACACAGATACGCAGTATTTT; cdr3_aa: CASSFQGYTDTQYF
d_call: NA; v_call: TRBV15; clone_size: NA; j_call: TRBJ2-1; cdr3_nt: TGTGCCACCAGCAGAGACCGGAGCTCCTACAATGAGCAGTTCTTC; cdr3_aa: CATSRDRSSYNEQFF
d_call: TRBD2; v_call: TRBV29-1; clone_size: NA; j_call: TRBJ2-7; cdr3_nt: TGCAGCGTTGGCGGGAGGGCCTCCGATGAGCAGTACTTC; cdr3_aa: CSVGGRASDEQYF
d_call: NA; v_call: TRBV5-1; clone_size: NA; j_call: TRBJ1-2; cdr3_nt: TGCGCCAGCAGCTTGGATGGGGATGATGGCTACACCTTC; cdr3_aa: CASSLDGDDGYTF
d_call: NA; v_call: TRBV5-1; clone_size: few; j_call: TRBJ2-7; cdr3_nt: TGCGCCAGCAGCTTGGCCGACGACGGGCCCTACGAGCAGTACTTC; cdr3_aa: CASSLADDGPYEQYF